A selection of T cell receptor beta chains follows, all from one sample in a study of blood T cells in healthy people across ages. In TCRdb, the 5' RACE reads were re-called with MiXCR into one record per CDR3 protein. The sample has some 1.7 million distinct CDR3 sequences, roughly 30% seen once. The material sequenced was blood. The source of these receptors is a woman aged 25-40 years in good health. CDR3s include the opening cysteine and the closing phenylalanine or tryptophan. Each record gives: CDR3 protein, CDR3 DNA, J gene, V gene, clone size, D gene. D genes are given only for firm matches. Clone size appears in some rows only: once, few, many, or a class for an expanded clone.

CSARDPGSGANALTF,TGCAGTGCTAGAGATCCAGGCTCTGGGGCCAACGCCCTGACTTTC,TRBJ2-6,TRBV20-1,NA,NA
CASSPNEVLGTGGNEQFF,TGTGCCAGCTCACCAAATGAAGTTTTAGGGACAGGGGGCAATGAGCAGTTCTTC,TRBJ2-1,TRBV18,many,TRBD1
CASSTNRGPFYGYTF,TGTGCCAGCAGCACAAACAGGGGCCCTTTCTATGGCTACACCTTC,TRBJ1-2,TRBV7-2,few,TRBD1
CSAQHYVTGTSYEQYF,TGCAGTGCCCAACACTATGTAACAGGAACCTCCTACGAGCAGTACTTC,TRBJ2-7,TRBV20-1,NA,NA
CATSAPGQGYEQYF,TGTGCCACCAGCGCACCGGGACAGGGGTACGAGCAGTACTTC,TRBJ2-7,TRBV15,NA,TRBD1
CACLSGGIGLGQFF,TGTGCCTGCCTAAGTGGGGGGATAGGACTCGGACAGTTCTTC,TRBJ2-1,TRBV30,NA,NA
CASSEHGGGETQYF,TGTGCCAGCAGTGAACATGGTGGGGGAGAGACCCAGTACTTC,TRBJ2-5,TRBV25-1,NA,NA
CASRGTGGQYGYTF,TGTGCCAGCAGGGGCACAGGGGGCCAGTATGGCTACACCTTC,TRBJ1-2,TRBV6-5,few,TRBD1
CASSRREVQTDNEQFF,TGCGCCAGCAGCCGGAGGGAGGTACAAACCGACAATGAGCAGTTCTTC,TRBJ2-1,TRBV5-1,few,NA
CASSLRVGGANEQFF,TGCGCCAGCAGCTTGAGGGTCGGGGGGGCCAATGAGCAGTTCTTC,TRBJ2-1,TRBV5-1,few,TRBD2
CASSQDMTASYEQYF,TGCGCCAGCAGCCAAGATATGACAGCTTCCTACGAGCAGTACTTC,TRBJ2-7,TRBV4-3,few,NA
CASSLSQKMGSYEQYF,TGCGCCAGCAGCTTGAGTCAGAAAATGGGGTCCTACGAGCAGTACTTC,TRBJ2-7,TRBV5-1,NA,NA
CASGAGGWNEQFF,TGTGCCAGCGGAGCGGGGGGGTGGAATGAGCAGTTCTTC,TRBJ2-1,TRBV28,few,TRBD2
CASSLRGLAGVGQFF,TGTGCCAGCAGCTTACGAGGACTAGCGGGAGTGGGGCAGTTCTTC,TRBJ2-1,TRBV7-9,many,TRBD2
CASSLVGAPETQYF,TGTGCCAGCAGTTTAGTGGGGGCGCCGGAGACCCAGTACTTC,TRBJ2-5,TRBV27,NA,NA
CASIFVLASTNEKLFF,TGTGCCAGCATTTTTGTTTTGGCGTCAACTAATGAAAAACTGTTTTTT,TRBJ1-4,TRBV7-9,few,NA
CAISDPGAENMNTEAFF,TGTGCCATCAGTGATCCCGGGGCCGAAAACATGAACACTGAAGCTTTCTTT,TRBJ1-1,TRBV10-3,NA,NA
CASSLNTVNEQFF,TGTGCCAGCAGCCTCAATACGGTGAATGAGCAGTTCTTC,TRBJ2-1,TRBV7-6,NA,NA
CASSSSLAVGTDTQYF,TGCGCCAGTAGCTCCTCACTGGCGGTGGGTACAGATACGCAGTATTTT,TRBJ2-3,TRBV5-1,few,NA
CASTLYPRTYNEQFF,TGCGCCAGCACCTTATACCCCAGGACCTACAATGAGCAGTTCTTC,TRBJ2-1,TRBV5-1,few,NA
CASSQVNGGAYEQYF,TGCGCCAGCAGCCAAGTTAATGGAGGGGCTTACGAGCAGTACTTC,TRBJ2-7,TRBV4-1,few,NA
CSVEGGNQSLRSRGYTF,TGCAGCGTTGAAGGGGGGAACCAGAGCCTTCGTTCGCGGGGCTACACCTTC,TRBJ1-2,TRBV29-1,few,NA
CASSRSTGGGYGYTF,TGTGCCAGCAGCCGATCAACAGGGGGCGGATATGGCTACACCTTC,TRBJ1-2,TRBV3-1,few,TRBD1
CASRQGGGSDEQFF,TGTGCCAGCAGACAGGGGGGGGGGAGTGATGAGCAGTTCTTC,TRBJ2-1,TRBV7-9,few,NA
CASSDASGTSGRGGANVLTF,TGTGCCAGCAGCGACGCCTCCGGAACTAGCGGGAGAGGTGGGGCCAACGTCCTGACTTTC,TRBJ2-6,TRBV13,few,TRBD2
CSARDRLSGAQETQYF,TGCAGTGCTAGAGATAGGTTGAGCGGGGCACAAGAGACCCAGTACTTC,TRBJ2-5,TRBV20-1,NA,TRBD2
CASSKSGGIYNEQYF,TGTGCCAGCAGCAAGTCGGGGGGGATCTACAATGAGCAGTACTTC,TRBJ2-7,TRBV7-8,NA,TRBD2
CASSLAGRGLYGYTF,TGTGCCAGCAGCTTAGCGGGCAGGGGATTATATGGCTACACCTTC,TRBJ1-2,TRBV7-2,NA,NA
CASSYYSGDSYEQYF,TGTGCCAGCAGCTACTATAGCGGGGATTCCTACGAGCAGTACTTC,TRBJ2-7,TRBV7-2,NA,TRBD2
CASSLVGTSGSEQFF,TGCGCCAGCAGCTTGGTGGGGACTAGCGGGTCAGAGCAGTTCTTC,TRBJ2-1,TRBV5-1,few,TRBD2
CASSRTEETQFF,TGTGCCAGCAGTAGGACGGAAGAGACCCAGTTCTTC,TRBJ2-1,TRBV25-1,NA,NA